A selection of T cell receptor beta chains follows, all from one sample in a study of radiation and T cells in renal cell carcinoma. Here immunoSEQ multiplex PCR was the method, and the copy in TCRdb shows in-frame clones only, minus some. The profile covers about 91,000 clones, with 82% appearing a single time and 6% to 7% taken by the ten largest. The sample in question was blood, obtained from a patient whose treatment included radiotherapy and nephrectomy. These receptors were collected from a man aged 60 to 69 with renal cell carcinoma. The CDR3 runs from the conserved cysteine through the conserved F or W. Each record gives: J gene, D gene, V gene, clone size, CDR3 protein, CDR3 DNA. D genes are given only for firm matches. Expanded clones are given a class, and other clones once, few, many or no size at all.

j_gene: TRBJ2-5; d_gene: TRBD2; v_gene: TRBV6-1; abundance: .; CDR3aa: CASNRGAGRVETQYF; CDR3nt: TGTGCCAGCAATCGTGGAGCGGGGAGGGTGGAGACCCAGTACTTC
j_gene: TRBJ1-2; d_gene: TRBD1; v_gene: TRBV7-2; abundance: .; CDR3aa: CASSLGGQGPNYGYTF; CDR3nt: TGTGCCAGCAGCTTAGGTGGACAGGGACCCAACTATGGCTACACCTTC
j_gene: TRBJ2-3; d_gene: TRBD1; v_gene: TRBV7-3; abundance: once; CDR3aa: CASSPGTGGTSTDTQYF; CDR3nt: TGTGCCAGCAGCCCCGGGACAGGGGGAACTAGCACAGATACGCAGTATTTT
j_gene: TRBJ2-4; d_gene: TRBD2; v_gene: TRBV28; abundance: .; CDR3aa: CASPPSGRAAIDAKNIQYF; CDR3nt: TGTGCCAGCCCCCCGAGCGGGAGGGCCGCGATCGACGCCAAAAACATTCAGTACTTC
j_gene: TRBJ2-7; d_gene: TRBD2; v_gene: TRBV2; abundance: .; CDR3aa: CASSMRIRTSGTYEQYF; CDR3nt: TGTGCCAGCAGTATGAGAATCCGGACTAGCGGGACCTACGAGCAGTACTTC
j_gene: TRBJ2-2; d_gene: TRBD2; v_gene: TRBV19; abundance: .; CDR3aa: CASSILAGGANTGELFF; CDR3nt: TGTGCCAGTAGTATTCTAGCGGGAGGGGCGAACACCGGGGAGCTGTTTTTT
j_gene: TRBJ1-4; d_gene: .; v_gene: TRBV11-2; abundance: .; CDR3aa: CASSLLASNEKLFF; CDR3nt: TGTGCCAGCAGCTTGCTTGCTTCTAATGAAAAACTGTTTTTT
j_gene: TRBJ1-5; d_gene: TRBD1; v_gene: TRBV28; abundance: .; CDR3aa: CASSYDRGLPRGNQPQHF; CDR3nt: TGTGCCAGCAGTTACGACAGGGGGCTGCCTAGAGGCAATCAGCCCCAGCATTTT
j_gene: TRBJ2-7; d_gene: TRBD2; v_gene: TRBV2; abundance: .; CDR3aa: CASSRTSGRYEQYF; CDR3nt: TGTGCCAGCAGTCGGACTAGCGGGCGGTACGAGCAGTACTTC
j_gene: TRBJ1-2; d_gene: .; v_gene: TRBV7-6; abundance: .; CDR3aa: CASGEGNYGYTF; CDR3nt: TGTGCCAGCGGTGAAGGGAACTATGGCTACACCTTC
j_gene: TRBJ2-1; d_gene: TRBD2; v_gene: TRBV5-1; abundance: .; CDR3aa: CASSWTSGSSLGENEQFF; CDR3nt: TGCGCCAGCAGCTGGACTAGCGGGAGTTCCTTAGGGGAAAATGAGCAGTTCTTC
j_gene: TRBJ2-1; d_gene: TRBD1; v_gene: TRBV2; abundance: .; CDR3aa: CASTPGQQHRQFF; CDR3nt: TGTGCCAGCACCCCGGGACAGCAACACAGGCAGTTCTTC
j_gene: TRBJ1-2; d_gene: TRBD1; v_gene: TRBV28; abundance: .; CDR3aa: CASSSQGEPGYTF; CDR3nt: TGTGCCAGCAGTTCCCAGGGGGAGCCTGGCTACACCTTC
j_gene: TRBJ1-3; d_gene: .; v_gene: TRBV5-1; abundance: .; CDR3aa: CASSLDGTSGNTIYF; CDR3nt: TGCGCCAGCAGCTTGGACGGGACTTCTGGAAACACCATATATTTT
j_gene: TRBJ1-4; d_gene: .; v_gene: TRBV19; abundance: once; CDR3aa: CASSITGLSFVFF; CDR3nt: TGTGCCAGTAGTATAACCGGACTCTCGTTCGTGTTTTTT
j_gene: TRBJ2-1; d_gene: .; v_gene: TRBV7-8; abundance: few; CDR3aa: CASSLVGGTYNEQFF; CDR3nt: TGTGCCAGCAGCTTAGTAGGCGGGACCTACAATGAGCAGTTCTTC
j_gene: TRBJ1-1; d_gene: TRBD1; v_gene: TRBV6-1; abundance: few; CDR3aa: CASSGDRGNTEAFF; CDR3nt: TGTGCCAGCAGTGGAGACAGGGGGAACACTGAAGCTTTCTTT
j_gene: TRBJ1-1; d_gene: TRBD1; v_gene: TRBV28; abundance: .; CDR3aa: CASSRLSTGAGNTEAFF; CDR3nt: TGTGCCAGCAGCAGACTTTCGACAGGGGCGGGGAACACTGAAGCTTTCTTT
j_gene: TRBJ1-4; d_gene: .; v_gene: TRBV19; abundance: .; CDR3aa: CASTLGRGEATNEKLFF; CDR3nt: TGTGCCAGTACGTTGGGCCGGGGAGAAGCAACTAATGAAAAACTGTTTTTT